This T cell receptor (beta chain) was identified in a study of shared clonotypes between healthy human individuals. Clones were sequenced by immunoSEQ multiplex PCR, and TCRdb holds only the in-frame ones, with some missing. The sample shows under 2.5 million clones, less than 95% of them seen only once. The clonotype comes from a man aged 18 to 30 in good health. Some clones in this sample may be carry-over from other donors' samples. The sample taken for sequencing was naive CD4+ T cells from PBMCs. The subset: CD45RA+ positively selected.

The CDR3 DNA is TGCGCCAGCAGCTTGTTAGGAGCAGATACGCAGTATTTT. Its translation: CASSLLGADTQYF. The chain combines TRBV5-1 with TRBJ2-3; D gene uncertain. V shed 1 base and J shed 4 bases, with 7 bases lying between them. Germline CDR1 is SGHRS and CDR2 is YFSETQ. This CDR3 spans 13 amino acids.